This TCR beta chain was found in a study of identical twins. Study-wide results and caveats: For out-of-frame alpha sequences shared by twins, low generation probability was in excess.

TCRdb re-analysed the 5' RACE reads in MiXCR, keeping a single row per CDR3 protein. The table records under 1 million distinct CDR3 sequences, 10% to 15% of them present only once. This clonotype was found many times. Its cognate antigen is unknown. CDR3 length: 13 residues. The V end was cut by 5 bases, the J end by 7 bases, with 11 bases between. This same sample was also taken into another study, of yellow fever vaccine responses in identical twins. That work contributes: Twins showed a vaccine T cell response that reportedly seemed partly convergent, partly personalized.

This clonotype originated in a young woman in good health. The chain joins TRBV12-3 or TRBV12-4 to TRBJ1-4; a weak D match, TRBD1 (5 bases). The sample taken for sequencing was PBMCs. CDR3 DNA sequence: TGTGCCAGCAGTCCGGGGACGGGTGAAAAACTGTTTTTT. It is translated as CASSPGTGEKLFF.